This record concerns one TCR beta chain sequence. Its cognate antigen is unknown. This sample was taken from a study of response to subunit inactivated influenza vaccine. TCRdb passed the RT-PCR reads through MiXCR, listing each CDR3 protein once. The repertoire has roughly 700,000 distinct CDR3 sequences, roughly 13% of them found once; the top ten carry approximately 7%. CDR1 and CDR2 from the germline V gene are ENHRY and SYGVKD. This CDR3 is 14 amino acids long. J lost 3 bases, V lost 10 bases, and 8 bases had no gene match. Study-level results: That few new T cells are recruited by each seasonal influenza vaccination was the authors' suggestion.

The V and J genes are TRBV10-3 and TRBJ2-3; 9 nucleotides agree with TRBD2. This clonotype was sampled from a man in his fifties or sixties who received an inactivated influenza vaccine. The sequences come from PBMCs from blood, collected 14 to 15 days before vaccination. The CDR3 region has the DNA TGTGCCACCTCTGTAGCGGGGGCGACAGATACGCAGTATTTT. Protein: CATSVAGATDTQYF.